This section outlines one T cell receptor beta chain sequence together with its context. Its target is unknown. The read falls 3 residues short of the CDR3 end, and the missing part is taken from the germline J gene. These data originate in a study of T cells in women clearing cervical HPV infection. Study details: Women with histologically confirmed HPV16-related CIN3 or worse, 2 with invasive cancer, served as cases. Findings and caveats of the study: Timing of associations relative to infection is unclear; T-cell subsets were not isolated. TRBV6-7 relative abundance averaged roughly 0.1% in cases and more than 0.15% in controls.

The ends were cut back, 6 bases at V and 4 bases at J, with 21 bases in the middle. The CDR3 runs to 16 residues. Germline-derived CDR1 and CDR2 are SNHLY and FYNNEI. HPV was found by MY09/MY11 PCR and dot-blot genotyping. The data were produced by immunoSEQ multiplex PCR, yet TCRdb's version contains in-frame clones alone and is incomplete. The listing records 11,000 to 15,000 clones. This rearrangement joins TRBV2 to TRBJ1-2, with D perhaps matching TRBD1 (6 bases). The sequenced material came from blood buffy coat. This sequence originates from a woman between 18 and 75 years old with a cervical HPV16 infection that either progressed to CIN3+ or cleared (not recorded which). The CDR3 DNA, read in part, is TGTGCCAGCAGCGGAGGGGGGGGGTTCGGAGGCTATGGC. Translated, it gives CASSGGGGFGGYG. The CDR3 in full is CASSGGGGFGGYGYTF.